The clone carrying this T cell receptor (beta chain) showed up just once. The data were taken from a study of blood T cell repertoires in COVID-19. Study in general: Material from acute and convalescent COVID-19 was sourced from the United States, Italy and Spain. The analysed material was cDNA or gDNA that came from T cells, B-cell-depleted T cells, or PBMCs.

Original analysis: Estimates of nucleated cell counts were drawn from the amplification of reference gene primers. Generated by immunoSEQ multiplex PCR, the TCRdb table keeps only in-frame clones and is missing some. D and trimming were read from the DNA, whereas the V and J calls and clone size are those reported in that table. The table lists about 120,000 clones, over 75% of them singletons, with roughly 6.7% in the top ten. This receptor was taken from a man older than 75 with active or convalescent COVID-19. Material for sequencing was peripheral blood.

Here the CDR3 DNA reads TGTGCCAGCAGCCAAGATCTATGGGGCAATTCACCCCTCCACTTT. It encodes CASSQDLWGNSPLHF. This chain links TRBV3-1 (or the pseudogene TRBV3-2) with TRBJ1-6; tentatively, D is TRBD1 (5 bases). Germline CDR1 reads LGHDT; CDR2 reads YNNKEL (reference sequence). V lost 0 bases, J lost 7 bases, and 10 bases lay in between. This CDR3 is built from 15 residues.